The entry below gives a single T cell receptor (beta chain) sequence along with its context. It lacks a known antigen. One base away there is no much larger clone; base qualities are not given. The sample originates from a study of blood T cell repertoires in COVID-19 (dated by TCRdb to about 2020). A note on the overall study: Collaborator samples came from the United States, Italy and Spain and covered acute and convalescent phases of COVID-19. Where available, HLA class I and class II types were obtained from metadata supplied by the sample provider rather than from assay-based typing. The repertoires were released in a freely available public database meant as a resource for research on the immune response to SARS-CoV-2. The material from the prospective study consisted of cDNA or gDNA derived from T cells, B-cell-depleted T cells, or PBMCs. The samples were drawn from two sources: the first 160 participants of the ongoing ImmuneRACE study, and fewer than 1,500 subjects contributed by 6 global collaborators. Subjects who had been exposed to COVID-19, were actively infected with it, or had recovered from it provided the deeply sampled blood TCRbeta repertoires that made up the dataset. The sample metadata nearly always contained a de-identified subject ID, COVID-19 status, age in years and sex. The research as a whole found: Clinical and demographic metadata were provided uncurated, with the amount varying by source and participant.

Enrolling through a virtual design, the prospective study's participants ranged in age from roughly 18 to 90 years and lived across 20 to 30 United States geographic areas. To assign participants to cohorts, the prospective study relied on clinical history that participants themselves reported in a screening survey and a study questionnaire. For ImmuneRACE Cohort 3, a participant was defined as recovered based on two consecutive negative NP/OP PCR tests, clearance by a healthcare professional, or resolution of symptoms. In the prospective study, whole blood, serum and a nasopharyngeal or oropharyngeal swab were collected from each participant by mobile phlebotomists. Over an approximately two-month period, participants in the prospective study had the option of providing additional blood draws and questionnaires. Before DNA extraction, blood samples from the prospective study were shipped at room temperature or frozen.

TCRbeta CDR3 regions were amplified from genomic DNA by means of the immunoSEQ Assay, a bias-controlled multiplex PCR. Turning to the authors' computational methods: The number of nucleated cells in each sample was estimated from the amplification of reference gene primers within the assay. To quantify the absolute abundance of each unique TCRbeta CDR3 rearrangement, sequence reads were collapsed and filtered. For each sample, productive Simpson clonality was calculated as the square root of Simpson's diversity index over productive rearrangements. Held by TCRdb, this immuneACCESS table contains in-frame sequences only and omits some clones. Under half of the omission traces to an unresolved V gene where checked; the cause of the rest is unknown. Clone size and V and J calls were adopted from that table, with D and trimming inferred from the DNA. Within this sample are 200,000 to 300,000 clones, with just over 85% of them counted one time only. The ten largest clones represent about 1.7% of the sample.

This TCR derives from a middle-aged man who had recovered from COVID-19. Material: PBMCs or T cells enriched from blood (not recorded which).

The DNA sequence is TGTGCCAGCAGCTTGACTAGCGGCGGCACAGATACGCAGTATTTT. It is translated as CASSLTSGGTDTQYF. The V and J genes are TRBV5-6 and TRBJ2-3, and 8 junctional nucleotides match TRBD2. Via the germline V gene, CDR1 is SGHDT and CDR2 YYEEEE. V ends up 1 base short and J 1 base short, with an unmatched junction base count of 2. From the cysteine up to the phenylalanine, the CDR3 has a length of 15 residues. Only CDR3 DNA is held: 45 bases, read in frame from base 1.